This T cell receptor (beta chain) was recorded in a study of T cell responses to AZD1222 COVID-19 vaccine. On this clone itself: The target antigen is unknown.

Study-wide results and limits: Donors in the cohort were predominantly white British and more often female, and clonal diversity was possibly underestimated. Nearly half of spike-specific TCRs reportedly target variant regions that are unmutated in the B.1.351 and B.1.1.7 variants. The study found Spike-specific TCR breadth and depth rose after two AZD1222 doses.

Only in-frame clones appear in the TCRdb table, and some are missing; sequencing was by immunoSEQ multiplex PCR. The table has about 140,000 clones, approximately 93% seen once. The trim removed 1 base at V and 0 bases at J, leaving 3 bases unmatched. This CDR3 contains 16 residues. The germline V gene encodes CDR1 LNHNV and CDR2 YYDKDF (reference sequence). Sequenced material: peripheral blood, taken 28 days after the second AZD1222 dose. This TCR came from an adult who received the AZD1222 COVID-19 vaccine. The J gene is TRBJ1-5, the V gene TRBV15; 7 positions agree with TRBD1. This chain's CDR3 is CATSRGRQGSNQPQHF. For the CDR3, the DNA is TGTGCCACCAGCAGAGGGAGACAGGGTAGCAATCAGCCCCAGCATTTT.